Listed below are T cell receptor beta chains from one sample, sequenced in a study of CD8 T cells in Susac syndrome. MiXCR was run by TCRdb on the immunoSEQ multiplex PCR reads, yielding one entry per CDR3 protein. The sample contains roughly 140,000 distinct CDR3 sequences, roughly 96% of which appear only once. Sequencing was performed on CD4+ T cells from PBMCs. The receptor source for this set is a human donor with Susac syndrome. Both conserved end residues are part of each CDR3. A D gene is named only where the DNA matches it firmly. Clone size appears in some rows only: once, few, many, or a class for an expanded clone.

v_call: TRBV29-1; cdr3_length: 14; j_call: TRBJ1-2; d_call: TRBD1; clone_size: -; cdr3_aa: CSVDNGGGLWGYTF; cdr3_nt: TGCAGCGTTGATAATGGAGGGGGCCTCTGGGGCTACACCTTC
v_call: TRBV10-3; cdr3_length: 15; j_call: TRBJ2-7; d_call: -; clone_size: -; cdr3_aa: CAISDALGTSYEQYF; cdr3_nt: TGTGCCATCAGTGATGCGCTAGGGACATCTTACGAGCAGTACTTC
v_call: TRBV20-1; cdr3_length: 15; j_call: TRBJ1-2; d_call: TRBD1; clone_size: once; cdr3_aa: CSAPGTGFSGDGYTF; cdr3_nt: TGCAGTGCCCCCGGGACAGGATTTTCAGGGGATGGCTACACCTTC
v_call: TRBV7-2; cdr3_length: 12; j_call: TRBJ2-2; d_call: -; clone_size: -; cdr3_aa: CASNRRSGELFF; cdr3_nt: TGTGCCAGCAACCGGCGATCCGGGGAGCTGTTTTTT
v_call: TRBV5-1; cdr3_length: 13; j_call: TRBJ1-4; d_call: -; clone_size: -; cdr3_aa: CASQKGNGEKLFF; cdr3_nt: TGCGCCAGTCAGAAGGGGAATGGCGAAAAACTGTTTTTT
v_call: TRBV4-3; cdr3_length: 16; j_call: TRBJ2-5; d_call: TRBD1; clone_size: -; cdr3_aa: CASSQDWTGGLGTQYF; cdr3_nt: TGCGCCAGCAGCCAAGATTGGACAGGGGGATTAGGGACCCAGTACTTC
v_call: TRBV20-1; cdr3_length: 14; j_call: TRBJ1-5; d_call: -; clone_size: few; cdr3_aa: CSASPRGRDQPQHF; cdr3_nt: TGCAGTGCTAGCCCCCGGGGCCGGGATCAGCCCCAGCATTTT
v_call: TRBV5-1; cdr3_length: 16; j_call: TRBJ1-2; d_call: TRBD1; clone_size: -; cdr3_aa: CASSPGGTGLFDGYTF; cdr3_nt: TGCGCCAGCAGCCCCGGTGGGACAGGGTTATTCGATGGCTACACCTTC
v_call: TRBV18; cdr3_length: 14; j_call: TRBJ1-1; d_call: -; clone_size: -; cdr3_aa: CASSPLSGGTEAFF; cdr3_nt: TGTGCCAGCTCACCCCTTTCGGGAGGTACTGAAGCTTTCTTT
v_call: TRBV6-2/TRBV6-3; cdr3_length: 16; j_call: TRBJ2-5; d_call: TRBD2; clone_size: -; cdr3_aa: CASRRRLAGLGETQYF; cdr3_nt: TGTGCCAGCAGACGCCGTTTAGCGGGGCTAGGGGAGACCCAGTACTTC
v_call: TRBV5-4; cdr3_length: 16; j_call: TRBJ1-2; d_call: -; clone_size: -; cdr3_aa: CASSLDGQPSPYGYTF; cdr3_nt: TGTGCCAGCAGCCTCGACGGCCAACCCTCCCCTTATGGCTACACCTTC
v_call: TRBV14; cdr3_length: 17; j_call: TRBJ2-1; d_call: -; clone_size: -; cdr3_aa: CASSQDEGAIALGEQFF; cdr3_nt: TGTGCCAGCAGCCAAGATGAAGGGGCGATAGCACTGGGTGAGCAGTTCTTC
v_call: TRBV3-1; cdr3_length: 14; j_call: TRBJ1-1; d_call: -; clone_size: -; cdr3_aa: CASSQEAPNTEAFF; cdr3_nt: TGTGCCAGCAGCCAAGAGGCACCCAACACTGAAGCTTTCTTT
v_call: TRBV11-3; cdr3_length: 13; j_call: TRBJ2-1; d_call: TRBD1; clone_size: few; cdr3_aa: CASSLGQYNEQFF; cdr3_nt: TGTGCCAGCAGCTTGGGACAGTACAATGAGCAGTTCTTC